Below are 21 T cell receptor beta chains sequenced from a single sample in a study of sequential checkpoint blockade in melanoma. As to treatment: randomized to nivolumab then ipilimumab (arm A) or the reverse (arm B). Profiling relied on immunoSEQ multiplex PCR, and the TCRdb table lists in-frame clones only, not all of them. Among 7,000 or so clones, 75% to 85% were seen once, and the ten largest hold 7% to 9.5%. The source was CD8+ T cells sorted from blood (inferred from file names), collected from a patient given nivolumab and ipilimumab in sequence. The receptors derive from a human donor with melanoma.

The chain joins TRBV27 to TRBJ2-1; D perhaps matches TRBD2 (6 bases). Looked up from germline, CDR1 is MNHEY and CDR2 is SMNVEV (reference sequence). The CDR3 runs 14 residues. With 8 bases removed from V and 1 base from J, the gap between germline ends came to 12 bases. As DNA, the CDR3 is TGTGCCAGCCGGGAGCCGGCGTCCTACAATGAGCAGTTCTTC. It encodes CASREPASYNEQFF.

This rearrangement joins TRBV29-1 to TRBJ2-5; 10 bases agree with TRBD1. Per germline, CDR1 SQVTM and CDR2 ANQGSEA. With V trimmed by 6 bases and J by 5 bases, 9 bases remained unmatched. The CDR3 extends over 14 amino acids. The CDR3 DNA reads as TGCAGCGTCGTTTTGACAGGGGGCTTTGAGACCCAGTACTTC. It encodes CSVVLTGGFETQYF.

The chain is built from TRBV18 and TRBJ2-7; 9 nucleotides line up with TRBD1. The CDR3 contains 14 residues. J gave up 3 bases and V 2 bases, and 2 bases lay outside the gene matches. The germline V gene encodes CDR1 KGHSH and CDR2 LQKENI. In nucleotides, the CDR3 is TGTGCCAGCTCACCAGGGGACAGGGTCTACGAGCAGTACTTC. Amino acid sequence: CASSPGDRVYEQYF. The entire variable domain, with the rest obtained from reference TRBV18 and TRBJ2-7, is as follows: NAGVMQNPRHLVRRRGQEARLRCSPMKGHSHVYWYRQLPEEGLKFMVYLQKENIIDESGMPKERFSAEFPKEGPSILRIQQVVRGDSAAYFCASSPGDRVYEQYFGPGTRLTVT.

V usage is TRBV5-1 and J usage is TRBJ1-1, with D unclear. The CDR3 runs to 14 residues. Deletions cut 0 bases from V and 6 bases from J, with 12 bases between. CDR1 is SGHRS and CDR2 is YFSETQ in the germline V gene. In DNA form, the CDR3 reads TGCGCCAGCAGCTTGGGAGGGTTTAATTCTGAAGCTTTCTTT. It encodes CASSLGGFNSEAFF.

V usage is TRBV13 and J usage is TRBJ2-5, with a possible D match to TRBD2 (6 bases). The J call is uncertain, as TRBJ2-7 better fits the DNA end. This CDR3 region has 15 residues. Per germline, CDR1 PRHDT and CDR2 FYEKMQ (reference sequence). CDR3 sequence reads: CASSQTGSETYEQYF. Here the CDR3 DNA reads TGTGCCAGCAGCCAGACCGGGAGTGAGACCTACGAGCAGTACTTC.

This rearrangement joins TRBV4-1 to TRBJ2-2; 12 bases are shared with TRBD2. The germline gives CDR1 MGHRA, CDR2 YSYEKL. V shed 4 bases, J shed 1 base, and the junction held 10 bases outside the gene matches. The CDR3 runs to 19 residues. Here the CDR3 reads CASSLMWTSGDKNTGELFF. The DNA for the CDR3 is TGCGCCAGCAGCCTGATGTGGACTAGCGGGGACAAGAACACCGGGGAGCTGTTTTTT.

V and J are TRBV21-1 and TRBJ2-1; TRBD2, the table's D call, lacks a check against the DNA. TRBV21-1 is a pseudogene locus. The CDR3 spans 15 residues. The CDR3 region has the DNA TGTGCCAGCAGCATCCCGGGGGGGGATTTTGGCGAGCAGTTCTTC. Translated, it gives CASSIPGGDFGEQFF.

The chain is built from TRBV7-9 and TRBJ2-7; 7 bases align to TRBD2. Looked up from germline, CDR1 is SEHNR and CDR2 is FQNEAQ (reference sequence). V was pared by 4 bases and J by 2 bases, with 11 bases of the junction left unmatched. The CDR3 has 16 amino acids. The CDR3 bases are TGTGCCAGCAGCTCCACCGGGACTACCTCCCCCTACGAGCAGTACTTC. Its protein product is CASSSTGTTSPYEQYF.

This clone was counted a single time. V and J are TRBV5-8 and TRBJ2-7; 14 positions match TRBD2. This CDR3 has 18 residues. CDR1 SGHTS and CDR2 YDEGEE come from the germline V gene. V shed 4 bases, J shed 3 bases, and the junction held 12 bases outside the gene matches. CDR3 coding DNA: TGTGCCAGCAGCGGAGAGGGACTAGCGGGAGCCACCTTCTACGAGCAGTACTTC. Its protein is CASSGEGLAGATFYEQYF.

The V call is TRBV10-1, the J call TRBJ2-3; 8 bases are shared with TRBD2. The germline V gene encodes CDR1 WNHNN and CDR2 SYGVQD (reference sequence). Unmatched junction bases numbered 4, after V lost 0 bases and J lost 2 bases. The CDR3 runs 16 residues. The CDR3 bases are TGCGCCAGCAGTGAGTCCCTAGCGGGCTACACAGATACGCAGTATTTT. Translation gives CASSESLAGYTDTQYF.

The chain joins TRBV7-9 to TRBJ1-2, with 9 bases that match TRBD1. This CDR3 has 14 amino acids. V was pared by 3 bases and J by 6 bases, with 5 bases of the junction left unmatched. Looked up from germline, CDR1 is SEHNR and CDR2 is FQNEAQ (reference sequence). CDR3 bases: TGTGCCAGCAGCTTCGGGACAGGGATTCATGGCTACACCTTC. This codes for CASSFGTGIHGYTF. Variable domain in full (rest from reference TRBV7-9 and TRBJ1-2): DTGVSQNPRHKITKRGQNVTFRCDPISEHNRLYWYRQTLGQGPEFLTYFQNEAQLEKSRLLSDRFSAERPKGSFSTLEIQRTEQGDSAMYLCASSFGTGIHGYTFGSGTRLTVV.

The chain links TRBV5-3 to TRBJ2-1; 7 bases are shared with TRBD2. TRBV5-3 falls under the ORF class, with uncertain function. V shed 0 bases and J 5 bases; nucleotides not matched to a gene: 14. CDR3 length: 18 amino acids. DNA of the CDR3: TGTGCCAGAAGCTTGGTCCCTTCTTTGCGGGAGTTCGACAATGAGCAGTTCTTC. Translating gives CARSLVPSLREFDNEQFF.

CDR3 loop: CASSLIPGLARDTQYF. The CDR3 DNA sequence: TGCGCCAGCAGCCTGATACCGGGACTAGCGAGAGATACGCAGTATTTT. The V call is TRBV4-1, the J call TRBJ2-3; 10 bases align to TRBD2. Germline trimming cut 4 bases from V and 5 bases from J; bases unmatched to any gene: 9. Germline assignment: CDR1 MGHRA and CDR2 YSYEKL. The CDR3 consists of 16 residues.

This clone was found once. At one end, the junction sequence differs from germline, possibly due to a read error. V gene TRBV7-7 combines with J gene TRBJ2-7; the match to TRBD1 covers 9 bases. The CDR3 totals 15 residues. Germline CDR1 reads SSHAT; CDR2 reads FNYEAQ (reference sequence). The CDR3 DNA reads TGTGCTAGCAGCTACGGGACAGGGTCATCCTACGAGCAGTACTTC. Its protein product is CASSYGTGSSYEQYF.

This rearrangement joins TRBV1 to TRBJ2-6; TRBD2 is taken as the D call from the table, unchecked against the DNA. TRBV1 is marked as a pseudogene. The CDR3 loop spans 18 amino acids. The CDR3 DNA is TGCACCAGCAGGGCATCGGGTTTGTGCACAAGTCGGGCCAACGTCCTGACTTTC. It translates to CTSRASGLCTSRANVLTF.

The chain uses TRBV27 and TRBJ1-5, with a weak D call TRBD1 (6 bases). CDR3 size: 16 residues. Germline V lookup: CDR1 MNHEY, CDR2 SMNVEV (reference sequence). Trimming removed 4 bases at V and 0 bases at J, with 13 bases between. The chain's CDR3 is CASSSSGDPSNQPQHF. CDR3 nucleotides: TGTGCCAGCAGTTCCTCAGGGGACCCTAGCAATCAGCCCCAGCATTTT.

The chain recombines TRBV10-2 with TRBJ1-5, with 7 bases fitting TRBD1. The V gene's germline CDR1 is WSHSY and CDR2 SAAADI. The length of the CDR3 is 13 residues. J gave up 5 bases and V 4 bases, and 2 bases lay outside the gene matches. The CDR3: CASSVGGDQPQHF. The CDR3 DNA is TGCGCCAGCAGTGTAGGGGGCGATCAGCCCCAGCATTTT.

The CDR3 spells CASSLSGTSAYNEQFF. CDR3 DNA: TGTGCCAGTAGTCTTAGCGGGACGAGCGCCTACAATGAGCAGTTCTTC. This sequence joins TRBV19 and TRBJ2-1; 8 bases are shared with TRBD2. CDR3 length: 16 amino acids. Trimming cost V 5 bases and J 2 bases; bases outside gene matches: 8. The germline CDR1 and CDR2 sequences are LNHDA and SQIVND (reference sequence).

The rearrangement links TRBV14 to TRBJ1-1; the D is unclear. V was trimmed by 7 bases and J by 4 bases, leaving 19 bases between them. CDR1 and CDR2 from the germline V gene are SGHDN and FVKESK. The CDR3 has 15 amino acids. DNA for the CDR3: TGTGCCAGCAAAGGTTCTGGGAGACAAGGCACTGAAGCTTTCTTT. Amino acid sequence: CASKGSGRQGTEAFF.

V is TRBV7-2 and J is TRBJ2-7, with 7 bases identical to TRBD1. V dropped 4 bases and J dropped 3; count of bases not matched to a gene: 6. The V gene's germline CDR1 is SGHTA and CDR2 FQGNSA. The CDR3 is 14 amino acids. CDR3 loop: CASSSGQIDYEQYF. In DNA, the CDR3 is TGTGCCAGCAGCTCGGGACAGATAGACTACGAGCAGTACTTC.

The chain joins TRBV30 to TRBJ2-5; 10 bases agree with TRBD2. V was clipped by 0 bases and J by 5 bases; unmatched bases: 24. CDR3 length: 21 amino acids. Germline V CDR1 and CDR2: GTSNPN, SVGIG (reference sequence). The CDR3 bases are TGTGCCTGGAGTGTAGTGGTCGGTTGGGAAGTCGCTAGCGGGAGTGGTGAGACCCAGTACTTC. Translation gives CAWSVVVGWEVASGSGETQYF.